These 14 T cell receptor beta chains originate from one sample sequenced in a study of T-cell reconstitution after alpha-beta-depleted transplantation in children. A TCRbeta library incorporating unique molecular identifiers was prepared. From the PCR reads, TCRdb called clonotypes with MiXCR, one entry per CDR3 protein. The sample carries about 500,000 distinct CDR3 sequences, about 30% recorded once. Sequencing was performed on PBMCs from the stem cell graft donor, taken from the stem cell graft. Receptor source: a human donor who donated a stem cell graft to a child with aplastic anemia.

This clonotype was observed a few times. The chain has TRBV10-2 and TRBJ2-3, with D perhaps TRBD1 or TRBD2 (7 bases each). V was clipped by 4 bases and J by 4 bases, with 21 bases between them. The germline CDR1 and CDR2 sequences are WSHSY and SAAADI. CDR3 length: 17 residues. CDR3 bases: TGCGCCAGCAGTGCCCCCCCGGAGACAGGGAGGGCAGATACGCAGTATTTT. Protein product: CASSAPPETGRADTQYF.

The V and J genes are TRBV11-2 and TRBJ1-1, with a tentative D call TRBD1 (5 bases). This CDR3 comprises 14 residues. Trimming left V 5 bases short and J 1 base short, with 11 bases between. Germline CDR1 reads SGHAT; CDR2 reads FQNNGV. The CDR3 region is CASSPGLTNTEAFF. The CDR3 DNA reads as TGTGCCAGCAGCCCGGGACTTACGAACACTGAAGCTTTCTTT.

This clonotype was counted only a few times. V is TRBV4-3 and J is TRBJ1-1, with D hard to call. V lost 0 bases and J lost 1, with 12 bases in between. CDR3 length: 16 residues. Germline V gene data show CDR1 as LGHNA and CDR2 as YSLEER. The CDR3 spells CASSQDAGRRNTEAFF. CDR3 bases: TGCGCCAGCAGCCAAGATGCAGGCAGGAGGAACACTGAAGCTTTCTTT.

V is TRBV20-1 and J is TRBJ2-5, with TRBD2 matching 15 bases. After removal of 1 base from V and 5 bases from J, the junction contained 11 bases not matched to a gene. The CDR3 extends over 18 amino acids. Germline assignment: CDR1 DFQATT and CDR2 SNEGSKA (reference sequence). CDR3 loop: CSARGRTSGRALGETQYF. As DNA, the CDR3 is TGCAGTGCTAGAGGCAGGACTAGCGGGAGGGCCCTAGGGGAGACCCAGTACTTC.

The chain uses TRBV11-3 and TRBJ1-1; the D gene is possibly TRBD1 (5 bases). In germline, CDR1 is SGHNT, CDR2 YENEEA. The CDR3 is 14 amino acids. The V and J ends lost 2 bases and 0 bases respectively, with 7 bases between them. CDR3: CASSLRQLNTEAFF. CDR3 sequence (DNA): TGTGCCAGCAGCTTACGACAGTTGAACACTGAAGCTTTCTTT.

This clonotype was seen only a few times. The V and J genes are TRBV5-1 and TRBJ2-3, with a possible D match to TRBD2 (6 bases). V lost 4 bases and J 1 base, leaving 13 bases between the germline ends. The germline V gene encodes CDR1 SGHRS and CDR2 YFSETQ. This CDR3 spans 15 amino acids. The CDR3: CASSGPGRGTDTQYF. The CDR3 DNA sequence: TGCGCCAGCAGCGGGCCCGGGAGAGGCACAGATACGCAGTATTTT. The full variable domain, with the rest looked up from reference TRBV5-1 and TRBJ2-3, is KAGVTQTPRYLIKTRGQQVTLSCSPISGHRSVSWYQQTPGQGLQFLFEYFSETQRNKGNFPGRFSGRQFSNSRSEMNVSTLELGDSALYLCASSGPGRGTDTQYFGPGTRLTVL.

The genes are TRBV7-8 and TRBJ1-4, with 9 nucleotides matching TRBD1. Germline CDR1 and CDR2: SGHVS and FQNEAQ. The CDR3 is 16 amino acids. After removal of 2 bases from V and 11 bases from J, the junction contained 12 bases not matched to a gene. The chain's CDR3 is CASSLLRQGGMSKLFF. CDR3 bases: TGTGCCAGCAGCTTACTAAGACAGGGGGGAATGAGTAAACTGTTTTTT.

This clonotype has a single count. The chain links TRBV3-1 to TRBJ2-1; perhaps TRBD2 as D (7 bases). This CDR3 has 16 amino acids. V lost 2 bases to trimming and J lost 0 bases, with 11 bases between them. Germline CDR1 LGHDT, CDR2 YNNKEL (reference sequence). The CDR3 spells CASSQRGGRSYNEQFF. CDR3 nucleotide sequence: TGTGCCAGCAGCCAAAGGGGGGGACGCTCCTACAATGAGCAGTTCTTC.

The chain links TRBV5-6 to TRBJ2-1; D ambiguous. CDR1 is SGHDT, CDR2 YYEEEE, per germline. Deletions cut 0 bases from V and 2 bases from J, with 9 bases between. The CDR3 contains 15 residues. As DNA, the CDR3 is TGTGCCAGCAGCTTGGCAGGTCTTACCTACAATGAGCAGTTCTTC. Protein: CASSLAGLTYNEQFF.

This clonotype was recorded a few times. The chain recombines TRBV20-1 with TRBJ2-1; D ambiguous. Per germline, CDR1 DFQATT and CDR2 SNEGSKA (reference sequence). The CDR3 runs to 12 residues. With 7 bases removed from V and 6 bases from J, the gap between germline ends came to 13 bases. CDR3 residues: CSGGPDSNEQFF. In DNA, the CDR3 is TGCAGTGGGGGTCCGGATAGCAATGAGCAGTTCTTC.

V and J are TRBV6-5 and TRBJ1-4; no clear D gene. CDR3 length: 14 amino acids. The V and J ends lost 4 bases and 2 bases respectively, with 8 bases between them. CDR1 and CDR2 (germline): MNHEY, SVGAGI. The CDR3 reads CASSSSHTNEKLFF. The CDR3 region has the DNA TGTGCCAGCAGTTCCTCACACACTAATGAAAAACTGTTTTTT.

This clonotype was observed a handful of times. The chain employs TRBV6-4 and TRBJ2-4; TRBD2 might be the D (5 bases). The CDR3 extends over 12 amino acids. Trimming removed 6 bases at V and 7 bases at J, with 10 bases between. CDR1 and CDR2 (germline): MRHNA, SNTAGT. The CDR3 spells CASRRRWNIQYF. The CDR3 coding sequence is TGTGCCAGCAGAAGGAGGTGGAACATTCAGTACTTC.

V gene TRBV10-3 combines with J gene TRBJ2-3; no clear D. CDR1 is ENHRY and CDR2 is SYGVKD in the germline V gene. The CDR3 is made up of 17 amino acids. Deletions cut 6 bases from V and 2 bases from J, with 21 bases between. The CDR3 bases are TGTGCCATCAGGTCGGTCGATTCTGGGGTCATCACAGATACGCAGTATTTT. Amino acids: CAIRSVDSGVITDTQYF.

The chain joins TRBV28 to TRBJ2-1, with TRBD2 identical over 9 bases. In germline, CDR1 is MDHEN, CDR2 SYDVKM. V shed 3 bases, J shed 6 bases, and the junction held 6 bases outside the gene matches. The CDR3 totals 15 residues. CDR3 in DNA: TGTGCCAGCAGTTTGCCCGGGACTAGCAGCAATGAGCAGTTCTTC. It codes for CASSLPGTSSNEQFF.